This T cell receptor beta chain is drawn from a study of shared clonotypes between healthy human individuals. Germline CDR1 is SEHNR and CDR2 is FQNEAQ (reference sequence). Trimming took off 2 bases at V and 7 bases at J, with 9 bases between the two ends. There are 13 residues in the CDR3. The donors, healthy adults who were HIV-negative, had experienced no recent acute infections or vaccinations. This clone showed up just a few times. Methods used by the authors: ImmunoSEQ supplied junction-only sequences lacking quality scores, so filtering was different. Some clones are missing from TCRdb's copy, which holds only in-frame ones; the method was immunoSEQ multiplex PCR. Clone size and V and J calls were adopted from that table, with D and trimming inferred from the DNA. Here the sample spans roughly 500,000 clones, 76% being singletons.

This chain links TRBV7-9 with TRBJ1-5; TRBD1 is a possible D gene (6 bases). This TCR came from a woman in her thirties or forties in good health. Some clones in this sample may be carry-over from other donors' samples. The sample taken for sequencing was PBMCs. The chain's CDR3 is CASSLRGDQPQHF. The CDR3 DNA follows: TGTGCCAGCAGCTTAAGGGGGGACCAGCCCCAGCATTTT.